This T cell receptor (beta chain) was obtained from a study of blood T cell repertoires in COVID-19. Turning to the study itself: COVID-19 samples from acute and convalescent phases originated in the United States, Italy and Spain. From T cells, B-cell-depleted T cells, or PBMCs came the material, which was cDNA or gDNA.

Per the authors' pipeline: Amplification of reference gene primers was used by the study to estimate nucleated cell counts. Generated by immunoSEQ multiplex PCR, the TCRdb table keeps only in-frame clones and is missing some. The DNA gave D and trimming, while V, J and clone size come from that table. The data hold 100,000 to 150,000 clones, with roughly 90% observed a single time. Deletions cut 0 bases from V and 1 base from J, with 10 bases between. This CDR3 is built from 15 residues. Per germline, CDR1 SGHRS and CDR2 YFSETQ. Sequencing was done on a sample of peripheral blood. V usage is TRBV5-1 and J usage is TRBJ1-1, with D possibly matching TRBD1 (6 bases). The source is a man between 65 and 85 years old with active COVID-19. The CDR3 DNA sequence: TGCGCCAGCAGCTTGGTCAAGGGACAGAACACTGAAGCTTTCTTT. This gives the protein CASSLVKGQNTEAFF. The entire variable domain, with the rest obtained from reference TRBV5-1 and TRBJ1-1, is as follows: KAGVTQTPRYLIKTRGQQVTLSCSPISGHRSVSWYQQTPGQGLQFLFEYFSETQRNKGNFPGRFSGRQFSNSRSEMNVSTLELGDSALYLCASSLVKGQNTEAFFGQGTRLTVV.